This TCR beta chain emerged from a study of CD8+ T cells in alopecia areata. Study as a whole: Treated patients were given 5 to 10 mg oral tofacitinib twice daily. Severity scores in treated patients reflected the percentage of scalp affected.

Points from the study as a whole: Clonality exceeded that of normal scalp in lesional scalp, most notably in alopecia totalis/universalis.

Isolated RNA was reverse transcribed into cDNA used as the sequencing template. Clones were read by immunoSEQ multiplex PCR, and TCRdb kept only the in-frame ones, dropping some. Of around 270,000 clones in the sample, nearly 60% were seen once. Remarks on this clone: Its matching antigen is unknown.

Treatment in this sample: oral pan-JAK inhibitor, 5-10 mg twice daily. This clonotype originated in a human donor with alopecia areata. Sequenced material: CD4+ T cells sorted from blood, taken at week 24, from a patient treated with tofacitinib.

In nucleotides, the CDR3 is TGTGCCACTACCGGGACAGGACCGTACGAGCAGTACTTC. It encodes CATTGTGPYEQYF. The chain uses TRBV2 and TRBJ2-7; TRBD1 matches at 8 bases. The junction had 9 bases not matched to a gene; V was cut back by 10 bases and J by 4 bases. Germline V gives CDR1 SNHLY, CDR2 FYNNEI. The CDR3 totals 13 residues.